This is a list of T cell receptor beta chains from one sample in a study of PD-1 blockade in classical Hodgkin lymphoma. The table came from immunoSEQ multiplex PCR; TCRdb's copy has only in-frame clones and leaves some out. The sample lists roughly 96,000 clones, approximately 94% occurring once. This sample comprised peripheral blood mononuclear cells (PBMCs), obtained before the fourth cycle of nivolumab. All receptors derive from a human donor with classical Hodgkin lymphoma. Each CDR3 is given with its conserved first and last residue. D genes are given only for firm matches. Clone size appears in some rows only: once, few, many, or a class for an expanded clone.

size: NA; V: TRBV29-1; J: TRBJ1-3; D: TRBD1; CDR3: CSVEDRQGITSGNTIYF; DNA: TGCAGCGTTGAAGATAGACAGGGGATAACCTCTGGAAACACCATATATTTT
size: NA; V: TRBV10-3; J: TRBJ2-2; D: NA; CDR3: CAISLGIGQPGELFF; DNA: TGTGCCATCAGTCTTGGTATCGGGCAGCCCGGGGAGCTGTTTTTT
size: NA; V: TRBV7-2; J: TRBJ2-7; D: NA; CDR3: CASSLALGVYEQYF; DNA: TGTGCCAGCAGCTTAGCATTAGGGGTTTACGAGCAGTACTTC
size: NA; V: TRBV30; J: TRBJ2-3; D: NA; CDR3: CAWSPGIGTQYF; DNA: TGTGCCTGGAGTCCGGGGATTGGTACGCAGTATTTT
size: NA; V: TRBV28; J: TRBJ1-3; D: NA; CDR3: CASSLPYNVQYF; DNA: TGTGCCAGCAGTTTACCCTACAATGTCCAATATTTT
size: NA; V: TRBV28; J: TRBJ1-2; D: TRBD1; CDR3: CASSPILRTGHYGYTF; DNA: TGTGCCAGCAGTCCTATCCTGAGGACAGGTCACTATGGCTACACCTTC
size: NA; V: TRBV6-6; J: TRBJ2-7; D: NA; CDR3: CASSYSSASEQYF; DNA: TGTGCCAGCAGTTACTCTTCGGCTAGCGAGCAGTACTTC
size: NA; V: TRBV14; J: TRBJ2-6; D: NA; CDR3: CASSRASGANVLTF; DNA: TGTGCCAGCAGCCGGGCGTCTGGGGCCAACGTCCTGACTTTC
size: NA; V: TRBV7-9; J: TRBJ2-7; D: NA; CDR3: CASSSAGTPVGVF; DNA: TGTGCCAGCAGCTCGGCCGGGACACCGGTCGGGGTTTTC
size: NA; V: TRBV6-1; J: TRBJ2-5; D: TRBD2; CDR3: CASSSGLARETQYF; DNA: TGTGCCAGCAGTTCCGGACTAGCGAGGGAGACCCAGTACTTC
size: NA; V: TRBV10-3; J: TRBJ1-2; D: TRBD1; CDR3: CAISESGQAFGYGYTF; DNA: TGTGCCATCAGTGAGTCGGGACAGGCCTTTGGGTATGGCTACACCTTC
size: NA; V: TRBV28; J: TRBJ1-1; D: NA; CDR3: CASSFLTEAFF; DNA: TGTGCCAGCAGTTTTCTGACTGAAGCTTTCTTT
size: NA; V: TRBV28; J: TRBJ2-7; D: NA; CDR3: CASSLWQGLGEQYF; DNA: TGTGCCAGCAGTTTATGGCAGGGTCTGGGAGAGCAGTACTTC
size: NA; V: TRBV5-1; J: TRBJ2-7; D: NA; CDR3: CASSRLATSSNYEQYF; DNA: TGCGCCAGCAGCAGATTAGCCACTAGCAGTAACTACGAGCAGTACTTC
size: NA; V: TRBV5-4; J: TRBJ2-1; D: TRBD2; CDR3: CASSLTSGYNEQFF; DNA: TGTGCCAGCAGCTTGACTAGCGGGTACAATGAGCAGTTCTTC
size: NA; V: TRBV9; J: TRBJ2-7; D: TRBD1; CDR3: CASSNLGTGDSEQYF; DNA: TGTGCCAGCAGCAATCTCGGGACAGGGGACAGCGAGCAGTACTTC
size: NA; V: TRBV7-2; J: TRBJ2-1; D: NA; CDR3: CASSSYLGISEQFF; DNA: TGTGCCAGCAGCTCCTATCTCGGAATAAGTGAGCAGTTCTTC
size: NA; V: TRBV19; J: TRBJ1-4; D: NA; CDR3: CATARAPGEKLFF; DNA: TGTGCCACCGCGAGGGCACCTGGTGAAAAACTGTTTTTT
size: once; V: TRBV10-2; J: TRBJ2-3; D: TRBD1; CDR3: CASSPTGTDTQYF; DNA: TGCGCCAGCAGTCCGACAGGGACAGATACGCAGTATTTT
size: NA; V: TRBV19; J: TRBJ1-2; D: NA; CDR3: CASSMAGLNYGYTF; DNA: TGTGCCAGTAGTATGGCAGGGCTTAACTATGGCTACACCTTC
size: NA; V: TRBV5-1; J: TRBJ2-7; D: TRBD2; CDR3: CASSLATSGRTGEQYF; DNA: TGCGCCAGCAGCTTGGCGACTAGCGGGAGGACGGGCGAGCAGTACTTC
size: NA; V: TRBV5-6; J: TRBJ2-7; D: TRBD2; CDR3: CASSLVMVAGAPLQYEQYF; DNA: TGTGCCAGCAGCTTGGTTATGGTAGCGGGAGCTCCCTTGCAATACGAGCAGTACTTC
size: NA; V: TRBV15; J: TRBJ1-2; D: NA; CDR3: CATSRVSTYGYTF; DNA: TGTGCCACCAGCAGGGTGTCAACGTATGGCTACACCTTC
size: NA; V: TRBV28; J: TRBJ1-2; D: NA; CDR3: CASRDSNVYGYTF; DNA: TGTGCCAGCAGGGACAGTAACGTATATGGCTACACCTTC
size: NA; V: TRBV6-5; J: TRBJ1-2; D: NA; CDR3: CASSNDRGYTF; DNA: TGTGCCAGCAGTAACGATAGAGGCTACACCTTC
size: NA; V: TRBV5-1; J: TRBJ2-7; D: TRBD2; CDR3: CASSLVTGTSGRVYEQYF; DNA: TGCGCCAGCAGCTTGGTGACCGGGACTAGCGGGAGGGTCTACGAGCAGTACTTC
size: NA; V: TRBV12-5; J: TRBJ2-1; D: TRBD2; CDR3: CASGLLAGPSYNEQFF; DNA: TGTGCTAGTGGTCTGTTAGCGGGCCCCTCCTACAATGAGCAGTTCTTC
size: NA; V: TRBV25-1; J: TRBJ1-2; D: NA; CDR3: CASSLEGANYGYTF; DNA: TGTGCCAGCAGTTTGGAGGGAGCTAACTATGGCTACACCTTC
size: NA; V: TRBV5-5; J: TRBJ1-5; D: NA; CDR3: CASSLSQENQPQHF; DNA: TGTGCCAGCAGCTTGTCTCAAGAGAATCAGCCCCAGCATTTT
size: NA; V: TRBV27; J: TRBJ2-1; D: NA; CDR3: CASSSSRAMSEQFF; DNA: TGTGCCAGCAGTTCCAGCCGGGCAATGAGTGAGCAGTTCTTC
size: NA; V: TRBV9; J: TRBJ2-7; D: NA; CDR3: CASSVGAESYEQYF; DNA: TGTGCCAGCAGCGTTGGAGCGGAGAGCTACGAGCAGTACTTC
size: NA; V: TRBV4-1; J: TRBJ2-5; D: NA; CDR3: CASSRLASQETQYF; DNA: TGCGCCAGCAGCAGGCTAGCTTCGCAAGAGACCCAGTACTTC
size: once; V: TRBV11-2; J: TRBJ2-7; D: NA; CDR3: CAPAGTPGSYEQYF; DNA: TGTGCCCCGGCCGGGACCCCCGGCTCCTACGAGCAGTACTTC
size: once; V: TRBV6-5; J: TRBJ1-3; D: NA; CDR3: CASVGGNTIYF; DNA: TGTGCCAGCGTAGGGGGAAACACCATATATTTT
size: NA; V: TRBV14; J: TRBJ2-3; D: NA; CDR3: CASSQREQAWVGRTDTQYF; DNA: TGTGCCAGCAGCCAACGTGAACAGGCTTGGGTTGGTAGGACAGATACGCAGTATTTT
size: NA; V: TRBV29-1; J: TRBJ2-7; D: NA; CDR3: CSVGAGQTYEQYF; DNA: TGCAGCGTTGGAGCGGGTCAGACCTACGAGCAGTACTTC
size: NA; V: TRBV19; J: TRBJ2-7; D: TRBD2; CDR3: CASSIGAGDEQYF; DNA: TGTGCCAGTAGTATAGGTGCGGGGGACGAGCAGTACTTC
size: NA; V: TRBV9; J: TRBJ2-1; D: TRBD2; CDR3: CASRPPGLAFNEQFF; DNA: TGTGCCAGCAGACCCCCGGGACTAGCGTTCAATGAGCAGTTCTTC
size: NA; V: TRBV21-1; J: TRBJ2-1; D: NA; CDR3: CASSKGRTSGLSYNEQFF; DNA: TGTGCCAGCAGCAAAGGTCGGACTAGCGGACTATCCTACAATGAGCAGTTCTTC
size: NA; V: TRBV28; J: TRBJ1-1; D: TRBD1; CDR3: CASRTGGYTEAFF; DNA: TGTGCCAGCAGGACAGGGGGCTACACTGAAGCTTTCTTT
size: NA; V: TRBV5-4; J: TRBJ2-7; D: NA; CDR3: CASSLGEGEQYF; DNA: TGTGCCAGCAGCTTGGGTGAGGGGGAGCAGTACTTC
size: NA; V: TRBV4-2; J: TRBJ2-2; D: TRBD2; CDR3: CASSPTWTSTSGELFF; DNA: TGTGCCAGCAGCCCCACCTGGACTAGCACGTCCGGGGAGCTGTTTTTT
size: NA; V: TRBV11-2; J: TRBJ2-3; D: NA; CDR3: CASSPGRGATDTQYF; DNA: TGTGCCAGCAGCCCAGGTCGTGGGGCCACAGATACGCAGTATTTT
size: NA; V: TRBV5-5; J: TRBJ2-1; D: NA; CDR3: CASSLAGVRNEQFF; DNA: TGTGCCAGCAGCTTGGCGGGAGTTAGGAATGAGCAGTTCTTC
size: NA; V: TRBV27; J: TRBJ1-4; D: NA; CDR3: CASSEGGRGEKLFF; DNA: TGTGCCAGCAGTGAAGGGGGGAGGGGGGAAAAACTGTTTTTT
size: NA; V: TRBV19; J: TRBJ2-1; D: TRBD2; CDR3: CASSFLAGVEYNEQFF; DNA: TGTGCCAGTAGTTTCTTAGCGGGAGTTGAATACAATGAGCAGTTCTTC
size: NA; V: TRBV18; J: TRBJ2-1; D: NA; CDR3: CASSPYLTHRNEQFF; DNA: TGTGCCAGCTCACCATATTTGACCCATAGGAATGAGCAGTTCTTC
size: NA; V: TRBV6-6; J: TRBJ2-3; D: NA; CDR3: CASSYSYRPDTQYF; DNA: TGTGCCAGCAGTTACTCGTATAGGCCAGATACGCAGTATTTT
size: NA; V: TRBV7-2; J: TRBJ2-2; D: NA; CDR3: CASSLVGFWGLANTGELFF; DNA: TGTGCCAGCAGCTTAGTAGGATTCTGGGGCCTCGCGAACACCGGGGAGCTGTTTTTT
size: once; V: TRBV27; J: TRBJ1-2; D: NA; CDR3: CASSLSGSTGYTF; DNA: TGTGCCAGCAGTTTAAGTGGGAGTACGGGCTACACCTTC